Listed below are T cell receptor beta chains from one sample, sequenced in a study of neurological immune-mediated disorders. MiXCR was run by TCRdb on the 5' RACE reads, yielding one entry per CDR3 protein. The data show approximately 50,000 distinct CDR3 sequences, 3% to 4% seen once. The sequenced sample consisted of PBMCs. All receptors derive from a man aged 35 to 55 with multiple sclerosis. The CDR3 runs from the conserved cysteine through the conserved F or W. The D gene is left open where the match is weak. The size entry is marked missing in some rows and otherwise reads once, few, many or a size class.

TRBJ2-7 many TRBV11-2 TRBD1 CASTHFPPGTGSYEQYF TGTGCCAGCACCCATTTCCCCCCCGGGACAGGGAGCTACGAGCAGTACTTC
TRBJ2-5 many TRBV20-1 TRBD2 CSASPAGEQETQYF TGCAGTGCTAGTCCAGCGGGGGAGCAAGAGACCCAGTACTTC
TRBJ2-7 many TRBV12-3/TRBV12-4 NA CASSHRDKGRHEQYF TGTGCCAGCAGTCACCGAGATAAAGGGCGCCACGAGCAGTACTTC
TRBJ2-7 many TRBV5-1 TRBD2 CASSVAPMRGGAEEQYF TGCGCCAGCAGCGTTGCCCCTATGCGCGGGGGGGCGGAAGAGCAGTACTTC
TRBJ2-2 many TRBV5-5 NA CASSLRRDFNTGELFF TGTGCCAGCAGCTTGCGCCGGGACTTTAACACCGGGGAGCTGTTTTTT
TRBJ1-1 NA TRBV11-2 NA CASSSWTVNTEAFF TGTGCCAGCAGCTCATGGACGGTGAACACTGAAGCTTTCTTT
TRBJ2-2 many TRBV20-1 NA CSALFSPANTGELFF TGCAGTGCGCTCTTCAGTCCAGCGAACACCGGGGAGCTGTTTTTT
TRBJ1-2 many TRBV5-1 NA CASQLESGGHGYTF TGCGCCAGCCAGCTTGAATCTGGAGGCCATGGCTACACCTTC
TRBJ1-5 many TRBV20-1 NA CSARRGNQPQHF TGCAGTGCTAGAAGGGGGAATCAGCCCCAGCATTTT
TRBJ1-5 many TRBV5-1 NA CASSLEGDGNQPQHF TGCGCCAGCAGCTTGGAGGGCGACGGCAATCAGCCCCAGCATTTT
TRBJ1-1 many TRBV6-5 NA CASSPFQRQNTEAFF TGTGCCAGCAGCCCATTCCAGCGTCAGAACACTGAAGCTTTCTTT
TRBJ2-5 many TRBV20-1 TRBD2 CSAPGGGAVETQYF TGCAGTGCTCCCGGGGGGGGGGCTGTGGAGACCCAGTACTTC
TRBJ1-1 many TRBV7-3 TRBD1 CASSAQGADTEAFF TGTGCCAGCAGCGCACAGGGGGCGGATACTGAAGCTTTCTTT
TRBJ1-1 many TRBV18 NA CASSPARRAFVTEAFF TGTGCCAGCTCACCAGCCAGGCGGGCGTTCGTCACTGAAGCTTTCTTT
TRBJ1-6 many TRBV3-1 NA CASSQDLKAPLHF TGTGCCAGCAGCCAAGATCTTAAGGCGCCCCTCCACTTT
TRBJ2-7 many TRBV28 NA CASSPPDREGNF TGTGCCAGCAGCCCCCCGGACAGGGAGGGCAACTTC
TRBJ2-7 many TRBV18 NA CASSPQGLFYEQYF TGTGCCAGCTCACCTCAGGGGCTGTTCTACGAGCAGTACTTC
TRBJ2-1 many TRBV6-5 NA CASTLSGGYNEQFF TGTGCCAGCACCCTATCCGGGGGATACAATGAGCAGTTCTTC
TRBJ2-7 many TRBV28 NA CASSLLAWGLGEQYF TGTGCCAGCAGTTTACTTGCCTGGGGGCTGGGCGAGCAGTACTTC
TRBJ2-5 many TRBV12-3/TRBV12-4 NA CASSTFWGGGPVETQYF TGTGCCAGCAGTACTTTTTGGGGCGGGGGCCCGGTGGAGACCCAGTACTTC
TRBJ1-1 many TRBV20-1 NA CSAPVTGWTEAFF TGCAGTGCCCCGGTCACGGGTTGGACTGAAGCTTTCTTT
TRBJ1-4 many TRBV7-6 NA CASSHNEKLFF TGTGCCAGCAGCCACAATGAAAAACTGTTTTTT
TRBJ1-2 many TRBV3-1 TRBD1 CASSHRPPDRGGYTF TGTGCCAGCAGCCATCGTCCCCCCGACAGGGGTGGCTACACCTTC
TRBJ2-3 many TRBV29-1 TRBD2 CSVGSAGGLDTQYF TGCAGCGTTGGGTCGGCGGGGGGATTAGATACGCAGTATTTT
TRBJ1-2 many TRBV11-2 NA CASSRPGDYGYTF TGTGCCAGCAGCCGGCCCGGGGACTATGGCTACACCTTC
TRBJ2-2 many TRBV7-2 NA CASSPEPTGELFF TGTGCCAGCAGCCCCGAGCCCACCGGGGAGCTGTTTTTT
TRBJ2-5 many TRBV20-1 TRBD1 CSARNRDRFQETQYF TGCAGTGCTAGAAACCGGGACAGGTTCCAAGAGACCCAGTACTTC
TRBJ2-7 NA TRBV19 NA CASSIGGPAREQYF TGTGCCAGTAGTATAGGCGGGCCGGCACGCGAGCAGTACTTC
TRBJ2-7 NA TRBV6-2/TRBV6-3 NA CASSYRGAYEQYF TGTGCCAGCAGTTACCGCGGGGCCTACGAGCAGTACTTC
TRBJ2-3 many TRBV20-1 TRBD2 CSARDGGEGTDTQYF TGCAGTGCTAGAGATGGGGGGGAAGGGACAGATACGCAGTATTTT
TRBJ2-7 many TRBV9 NA CASSLGTYSSYEQYF TGTGCCAGCAGCCTTGGGACGTATAGCTCCTACGAGCAGTACTTC
TRBJ1-3 many TRBV12-3/TRBV12-4 NA CASSFFGNTIYF TGTGCCAGCAGTTTTTTCGGAAACACCATATATTTT
TRBJ2-7 many TRBV28 NA CASSFPSTGVMYF TGTGCCAGCAGTTTTCCCTCGACTGGCGTGATGTACTTC
TRBJ2-2 many TRBV7-3 TRBD2 CASSFSSGGAETGELFF TGTGCCAGCAGCTTTTCTAGCGGGGGGGCTGAGACCGGGGAGCTGTTTTTT
TRBJ2-1 many TRBV7-2 TRBD2 CASSPGLAGANEQFF TGTGCCAGCAGCCCTGGACTAGCGGGGGCTAATGAGCAGTTCTTC
TRBJ2-7 many TRBV11-2 NA CASSPGLLTYEQYF TGTGCCAGCAGCCCGGGACTCCTAACCTACGAGCAGTACTTC
TRBJ2-7 many TRBV3-1 TRBD2 CASSQEFYGGAYEQYF TGTGCCAGCAGCCAAGAATTTTACGGGGGGGCGTACGAGCAGTACTTC
TRBJ1-2 many TRBV4-1 NA CASSQERGLRYTF TGCGCCAGCAGCCAAGAAAGGGGGTTGCGCTACACCTTC
TRBJ1-5 many TRBV27 TRBD1 CASSLGTGGNQPQHF TGTGCCAGCAGTTTAGGGACAGGGGGCAATCAGCCCCAGCATTTT
TRBJ2-3 many TRBV7-9 NA CASSLGLNTQYF TGTGCCAGCAGCTTAGGGCTTAATACGCAGTATTTT
TRBJ1-2 many TRBV20-1 TRBD1 CSAQNRDRLSYGYTF TGCAGTGCTCAAAACAGGGACAGGTTAAGTTATGGCTACACCTTC
TRBJ1-5 NA TRBV7-9 NA CASSLAGGQPQNF TGTGCCAGCAGCTTGGCAGGCGGGCAGCCCCAGAATTTT
TRBJ2-1 few TRBV7-9 NA CASSPGIALYEQFF TGTGCCAGCAGCCCGGGAATAGCCTTATATGAGCAGTTCTTC
TRBJ1-5 many TRBV4-1 NA CASSVGGDDQPQNF TGCGCCAGCAGTGTGGGAGGGGATGATCAGCCCCAGAATTTT
TRBJ2-3 few TRBV10-3 TRBD2 CAISEASGTDTQYF TGTGCCATCAGTGAGGCTAGCGGTACAGATACGCAGTATTTT
TRBJ2-3 many TRBV6-5 NA CASSRPGDLTDTQYF TGTGCCAGCAGCAGACCGGGAGATCTCACAGATACGCAGTATTTT
TRBJ2-3 many TRBV10-3 TRBD2 CAISSGPPTDTQYF TGTGCCATCTCTAGCGGGCCCCCCACAGATACGCAGTATTTT